Detailed here is one T cell receptor (beta chain). TCRdb's table, derived via immunoSEQ multiplex PCR, lists solely in-frame clones and lacks some. The sample has about 56,000 clones; 90% to 95% are singletons. This record comes from a study of technical replicates of blood from a few donors. The sample comprised PBMCs. The sequence came from a human donor in good health. Some clones in this sample may be carry-over from other donors' samples.

CDR3 DNA: TGTGCCAGCAGCCAGGGACTAGCGGAGACCCAGTACTTC. This translates into CASSQGLAETQYF. The rearrangement joins TRBV4-2 to TRBJ2-5; 10 bases are a match to TRBD2. The CDR3 is made up of 13 amino acids. Trimming removed 3 bases from V and 5 bases from J; junction bases left unmatched: 0. The germline CDR1 and CDR2 sequences are LGHNA and YNFKEQ.